One and the same sample provided the 14 T cell receptor beta chains below, sequenced in a study of blood T cell repertoires in COVID-19. Clones were sequenced by immunoSEQ multiplex PCR, and TCRdb holds only the in-frame ones, with some missing. The repertoire includes 110,000 or so clones, approximately 87% of them detected once, and about 3.9% sits in the top ten. The sequencing input was peripheral blood. These receptors were collected from a man aged 55 to 70 with acute or convalescent COVID-19.

The chain uses TRBV6-2 or TRBV6-3 and TRBJ2-7; 13 nucleotides match TRBD2. J was trimmed by 3 bases and V by 5 bases; bases with no gene match: 7. Germline V gives CDR1 MNHEY, CDR2 SVGEGT. The CDR3 is made up of 16 amino acids. CDR3 DNA: TGTGCCAGCAGTCAAATGGGACTAGCGGGATTCTACGAGCAGTACTTC. Its translation is CASSQMGLAGFYEQYF.

The V and J genes are TRBV27 and TRBJ1-4; 7 nucleotides agree with TRBD1. Germline loops: CDR1 MNHEY, CDR2 SMNVEV (reference sequence). The CDR3 is 13 amino acids. J lost 5 bases, V lost 10 bases, and 7 bases had no gene match. CDR3 DNA sequence: TGTGCCACTCTGGACAGGACGAATGAAAAACTGTTTTTT. Protein: CATLDRTNEKLFF.

V gene TRBV19 combines with J gene TRBJ1-5; TRBD1 aligns across 7 bases. Germline V CDR1 and CDR2: LNHDA, SQIVND (reference sequence). V was clipped by 7 bases and J by 3 bases; unmatched bases: 6. This CDR3 contains 14 residues. CDR3 nucleotides: TGTGCCAGTACCAAGGGGGCCCTCAATCAGCCCCAGCATTTT. It codes for CASTKGALNQPQHF. Variable domain in full (rest from reference TRBV19 and TRBJ1-5): DGGITQSPKYLFRKEGQNVTLSCEQNLNHDAMYWYRQDPGQGLRLIYYSQIVNDFQKGDIAEGYSVSREKKESFPLTVTSAQKNPTAFYLCASTKGALNQPQHFGDGTRLSIL.

The V and J genes are TRBV2 and TRBJ2-7; possibly TRBD2 for D (5 bases). The CDR3 runs to 15 residues. V lost 6 bases, J lost 2 bases, and 17 bases lay in between. Germline V gives CDR1 SNHLY, CDR2 FYNNEI. CDR3 sequence: CASSHSSGSTYEQYF. CDR3 sequence (DNA): TGTGCCAGCAGCCATTCAAGCGGATCTACCTACGAGCAGTACTTC.

This clone has at least ten counts. The rearrangement links TRBV5-4 to TRBJ2-7, with 14 nucleotides matching TRBD2. In germline, CDR1 is SGHNT, CDR2 YYREEE (reference sequence). V lost 0 bases to trimming and J lost 6 bases; unmatched junction nucleotides: 2. This CDR3 region has 15 residues. CDR3 in amino acids: CASSLVGTSGSEQYF. The DNA of the CDR3 is TGTGCCAGCAGCTTGGTTGGGACTAGCGGGAGCGAGCAGTACTTC.

The chain is built from TRBV7-2 and TRBJ2-2; the D gene is possibly TRBD2 (6 bases). Between the trimmed V and J ends, which lost 0 bases and 4 bases, there was a span of 9 bases. This CDR3 is built from 15 residues. Germline loops: CDR1 SGHTA, CDR2 FQGNSA. CDR3 nucleotides: TGTGCCAGCAGCTTAGCGGGAGGCGTCACCGGGGAGCTGTTTTTT. Encoded protein: CASSLAGGVTGELFF.

This clone was found once. The rearrangement joins TRBV6-6 to TRBJ2-7; possibly TRBD1 for D (5 bases). In germline, CDR1 is MNHNY, CDR2 SVGAGI (reference sequence). The V end lost 4 bases, the J end lost 4 bases, and 14 bases lay between the germline ends. The CDR3 is made up of 14 amino acids. This chain's CDR3 is CASSLIRERYEQYF. CDR3 nucleotides: TGTGCCAGCAGTTTAATCAGGGAACGGTACGAGCAGTACTTC.

The chain links TRBV6-5 to TRBJ2-7; TRBD2 matches at 7 bases. Germline V CDR1 and CDR2: MNHEY, SVGAGI. The CDR3 runs 10 residues. V was clipped by 8 bases and J by 6 bases; unmatched bases: 1. The CDR3 DNA follows: TGTGCCAGCGGGGGGGGCGAGCAGTACTTC. As protein: CASGGGEQYF.

This sequence joins TRBV19 and TRBJ2-1, with a possible D match to TRBD1 (5 bases). Trimming stripped 1 base from V and 0 bases from J, with 7 bases between. This CDR3 has 15 amino acids. Per the germline V gene, CDR1 is LNHDA and CDR2 is SQIVND (reference sequence). This CDR3 reads CASSIGGGSYNEQFF. CDR3 nucleotide sequence: TGTGCCAGTAGTATAGGGGGCGGCTCCTACAATGAGCAGTTCTTC.

The rearrangement uses TRBV14 and TRBJ1-2; a weak D match, TRBD1 (5 bases). Germline V gene data show CDR1 as SGHDN and CDR2 as FVKESK. CDR3 length: 14 amino acids. Trimming pared 0 bases from V and 4 bases from J, leaving 9 bases between. The CDR3 here is CASSQDARAYGYTF. The DNA of the CDR3 is TGTGCCAGCAGCCAAGACGCCAGGGCCTATGGCTACACCTTC.

Turning to this clone: This same CDR3 is encoded by further DNA sequences in the sample. The J gene is TRBJ2-3, the V gene TRBV5-1; 10 nucleotides agree with TRBD1. The CDR3 extends over 14 amino acids. Unmatched junction bases numbered 3, after V lost 4 bases and J lost 4 bases. Looked up from germline, CDR1 is SGHRS and CDR2 is YFSETQ. The chain's CDR3 is CASSPGQGADTQYF. CDR3 coding DNA: TGCGCCAGCAGCCCCGGACAGGGGGCAGATACGCAGTATTTT.

This clone occurred a few times. The chain is built from TRBV9 and TRBJ1-2; 7 nucleotides agree with TRBD1. The CDR3 has 13 residues. V was pared by 3 bases and J by 7 bases, with 6 bases of the junction left unmatched. Per germline, CDR1 SGDLS and CDR2 YYNGEE. The CDR3 loop is CASSADREAGYTF. Here the CDR3 DNA reads TGTGCCAGCAGCGCCGACAGGGAGGCTGGCTACACCTTC.

The chain employs TRBV28 and TRBJ1-5; 9 bases match TRBD1. Trimming removed 5 bases from V and 5 bases from J; junction bases left unmatched: 10. CDR1 and CDR2 (germline): MDHEN, SYDVKM. CDR3 length: 16 amino acids. The CDR3 loop is CASSASGTGFYQPQHF. Written as DNA, the CDR3 is TGTGCCAGCAGTGCCTCCGGGACAGGGTTTTATCAGCCCCAGCATTTT.

The chain carries TRBV6-2 or TRBV6-3 and TRBJ2-7; 11 bases fit TRBD2. CDR3 length: 15 residues. Unmatched junction bases numbered 8, after V lost 6 bases and J lost 4 bases. CDR1 and CDR2 (germline): MNHEY, SVGEGT. CDR3 in DNA: TGTGCCAGCAGCTCACCGGGACTAGCGGTATACGAGCAGTACTTC. Its protein is CASSSPGLAVYEQYF.